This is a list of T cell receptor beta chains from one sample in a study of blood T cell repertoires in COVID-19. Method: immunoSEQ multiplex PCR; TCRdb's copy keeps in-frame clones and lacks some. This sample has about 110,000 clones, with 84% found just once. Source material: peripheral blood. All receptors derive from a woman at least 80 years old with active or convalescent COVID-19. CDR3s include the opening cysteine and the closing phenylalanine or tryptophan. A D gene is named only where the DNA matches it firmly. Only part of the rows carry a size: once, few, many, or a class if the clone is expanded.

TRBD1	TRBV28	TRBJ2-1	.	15	CASSSGTGGLNEQFF	TGTGCCAGCAGCTCCGGGACAGGGGGGCTCAATGAGCAGTTCTTC
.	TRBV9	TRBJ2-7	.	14	CASSVDNGKGEQYF	TGTGCCAGCAGCGTAGATAACGGGAAGGGCGAGCAGTACTTC
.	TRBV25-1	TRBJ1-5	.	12	CASSGTGQPQHF	TGTGCCAGCAGTGGAACAGGGCAGCCCCAGCATTTT
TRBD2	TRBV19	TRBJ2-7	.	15	CASSMTSGRAYEQYF	TGTGCCAGTAGTATGACTAGCGGGAGAGCCTACGAGCAGTACTTC
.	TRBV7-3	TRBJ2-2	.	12	CASRGPGGELFF	TGTGCCAGCAGGGGGCCTGGCGGGGAGCTGTTTTTT
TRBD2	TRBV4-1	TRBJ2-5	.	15	CASSQGLAGVGTQYF	TGCGCCAGCAGCCAAGGGTTAGCGGGAGTCGGGACCCAGTACTTC
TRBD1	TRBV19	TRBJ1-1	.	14	CASSIAGTGTEAFF	TGTGCCAGTAGTATAGCGGGGACAGGAACTGAAGCTTTCTTT
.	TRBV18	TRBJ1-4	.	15	CASSPSQGQNEKLFF	TGTGCCAGCTCACCATCACAGGGTCAGAATGAAAAACTGTTTTTT
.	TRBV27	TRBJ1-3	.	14	CASSFSGTGNTIYF	TGTGCCAGCAGTTTTTCAGGGACTGGAAACACCATATATTTT
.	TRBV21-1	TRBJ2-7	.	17	CASSTRTSGRRVVEQYF	TGTGCCAGCAGCACTAGGACTAGCGGGAGGAGGGTGGTCGAGCAGTACTTC
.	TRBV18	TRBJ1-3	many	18	CASSPLKGGTFSGNTIYF	TGTGCCAGCTCACCGTTGAAGGGAGGGACCTTCTCTGGAAACACCATATATTTT
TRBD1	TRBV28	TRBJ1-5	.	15	CASSSPGGVIQPQHF	TGTGCCAGCAGTTCCCCAGGGGGCGTTATTCAGCCCCAGCATTTT
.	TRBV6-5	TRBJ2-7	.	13	CASSSPGVGWQYF	TGTGCCAGCAGTTCCCCGGGGGTGGGGTGGCAGTACTTC
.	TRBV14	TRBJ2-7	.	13	CASSQSGSYEQYF	TGTGCCAGCAGCCAATCAGGGTCCTACGAGCAGTACTTC
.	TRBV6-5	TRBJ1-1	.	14	CASRVAGVNTEAFF	TGTGCCAGCAGGGTGGCAGGGGTGAACACTGAAGCTTTCTTT
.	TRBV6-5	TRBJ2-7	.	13	CASSRPGIHEQYF	TGTGCCAGCAGTCGTCCGGGTATCCACGAGCAGTACTTC
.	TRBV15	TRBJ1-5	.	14	CATSRGRGNQPQHF	TGTGCCACCAGCAGAGGCCGGGGCAATCAGCCCCAGCATTTT